This T cell receptor beta chain comes out of a study of T cells after posttransplantation cyclophosphamide. This clone was observed many times. TCRdb's copy holds only in-frame clones and misses some; the assay was immunoSEQ multiplex PCR. Listed here are 20,000 to 30,000 clones without any singletons, the top ten holding approximately 4%. The CDR3 runs 17 residues. V was pared by 1 base and J by 0 bases, with 10 bases between. CDR1 SGHTA and CDR2 FQGTGA come from the germline V gene. The TCR was taken from a woman in her fifties or sixties in good health, CMV-negative, and a related stem cell transplant donor. The chain has TRBV7-3 and TRBJ2-6; D is uncertain. The source material was PBMCs. The CDR3 here is CASSLIVPGSGANVLTF. The CDR3 DNA sequence: TGTGCCAGCAGCTTAATCGTCCCGGGCTCTGGGGCCAACGTCCTGACTTTC.